This is a list of T cell receptor beta chains from one sample in a study of cytomegalovirus exposure and HLA in healthy donors. Generated by immunoSEQ multiplex PCR, the TCRdb table keeps only in-frame clones and is missing some. The sample lists about 160,000 clones, approximately 78% seen once, with about 0.89% in the top ten. Sequencing was carried out using PBMCs. Receptors originate from a girl aged 2 to 9 in good health and CMV-seropositive. Both conserved end residues are part of each CDR3. The order of the fields is D gene, clone size, J gene, V gene, CDR3 protein, CDR3 DNA. A D gene is named only where the DNA matches it firmly. Clone sizes are given selectively: once, few, many, or a class where the clone is expanded.

TRBD1,NA,TRBJ1-5,TRBV19,CASSIDWTGYQPQHF,TGTGCCAGTAGTATCGATTGGACAGGGTACCAGCCCCAGCATTTT
NA,few,TRBJ2-3,TRBV2,CASRESPGRDTQYF,TGTGCCAGCAGGGAGAGCCCCGGGAGAGATACGCAGTATTTT
TRBD1,NA,TRBJ2-5,TRBV5-8,CASSSGWDSEETQYF,TGTGCCAGCAGCTCCGGGTGGGACAGCGAAGAGACCCAGTACTTC
NA,NA,TRBJ1-2,TRBV5-1,CASSLDGANYGYTF,TGCGCCAGCAGTCTAGACGGGGCTAACTATGGCTACACCTTC
NA,NA,TRBJ1-2,TRBV2,CASSRGGANYGYTF,TGTGCCAGCAGTCGTGGAGGGGCTAACTATGGCTACACCTTC
TRBD1,NA,TRBJ2-3,TRBV10-3,CATRTGEADTQYF,TGTGCCACCAGGACAGGGGAGGCAGATACGCAGTATTTT
TRBD2,NA,TRBJ2-3,TRBV5-6,CASRPLAGGPDTQYF,TGTGCCAGCAGGCCTCTAGCGGGAGGGCCAGATACGCAGTATTTT
NA,NA,TRBJ2-5,TRBV5-1,CASSSQETQYF,TGCGCCAGCAGCTCGCAAGAGACCCAGTACTTC
TRBD2,NA,TRBJ2-1,TRBV12-5,CASGPTSGTSGTYNEQFF,TGTGCTAGTGGTCCTACCTCCGGGACTAGCGGGACCTACAATGAGCAGTTCTTC
NA,NA,TRBJ1-5,TRBV5-6,CASSAGNNQPQHF,TGTGCCAGCAGCGCCGGGAACAATCAGCCCCAGCATTTT
TRBD2,NA,TRBJ2-1,TRBV5-6,CASSFLASGSLTYNEQFF,TGTGCCAGCAGCTTTCTTGCTAGCGGGAGTCTCACCTACAATGAGCAGTTCTTC
NA,NA,TRBJ2-7,TRBV21-1,CASSKAVSYEQYF,TGTGCCAGCAGCAAAGCCGTATCCTACGAGCAGTACTTC
NA,NA,TRBJ2-1,TRBV18,CASSPLLAYNEQFF,TGTGCCAGCTCACCACTACTAGCCTACAATGAGCAGTTCTTC
NA,NA,TRBJ2-7,TRBV28,CASSLWQGTHEQYF,TGTGCCAGCAGTTTATGGCAGGGTACCCACGAGCAGTACTTC
NA,NA,TRBJ2-7,TRBV13,CASSSRGSRYEQYF,TGTGCCAGCAGCTCCCGCGGGTCCCGCTACGAGCAGTACTTC
TRBD2,once,TRBJ2-1,TRBV11-2,CASSPWREGHNEQFF,TGTGCCAGCAGCCCCTGGCGGGAGGGCCACAATGAGCAGTTCTTC
TRBD1,NA,TRBJ1-1,TRBV28,CASSPLQGHMNTEAFF,TGTGCCAGCAGTCCTTTACAGGGGCATATGAACACTGAAGCTTTCTTT
NA,NA,TRBJ2-1,TRBV11-3,CASSAGTYNEQFF,TGTGCCAGCAGCGCCGGGACCTACAATGAGCAGTTCTTC
NA,NA,TRBJ2-3,TRBV30,CACHLPSTDTQYF,TGTGCCTGTCATCTACCCAGCACAGATACGCAGTATTTT
TRBD1,NA,TRBJ2-1,TRBV4-2,CASSQGQGNEQFF,TGTGCCAGCAGCCAAGGACAGGGGAATGAGCAGTTCTTC
NA,NA,TRBJ1-1,TRBV4-2,CASSFGGADTEAFF,TGTGCCAGCTCTTTTGGGGGCGCCGACACTGAAGCTTTCTTT
NA,NA,TRBJ1-6,TRBV4-1,CASSPRREGSNSPLHF,TGCGCCAGCAGCCCAAGACGTGAGGGCTCTAATTCACCCCTCCACTTT
TRBD1,NA,TRBJ1-1,TRBV27,CASSLWTGDKTEAFF,TGTGCCAGCAGTTTATGGACAGGGGATAAAACTGAAGCTTTCTTT
NA,NA,TRBJ2-3,TRBV21-1,CASSKQAGTSGTDTQYF,TGTGCCAGCAGCAAGCAGGCCGGGACTAGCGGCACAGATACGCAGTATTTT
TRBD1,NA,TRBJ2-7,TRBV28,CASSARDSSYEQYF,TGTGCCAGCAGCGCAAGGGACAGCTCTTACGAGCAGTACTTC
NA,few,TRBJ2-5,TRBV30,CAWSEGETQYF,TGTGCCTGGAGCGAGGGAGAGACCCAGTACTTC
NA,NA,TRBJ1-1,TRBV7-8,CAAGVGAFF,TGTGCCGCGGGGGTGGGAGCTTTCTTT
TRBD1,few,TRBJ1-1,TRBV5-5,CASSLAVTTGEAFF,TGTGCCAGCAGCTTGGCCGTGACGACAGGGGAAGCTTTCTTT
TRBD1,few,TRBJ1-1,TRBV5-1,CASSGGQYDEAFF,TGCGCCAGCAGCGGGGGACAGTACGATGAAGCTTTCTTT
NA,NA,TRBJ2-2,TRBV6-4,CASSPSGGTTGELFF,TGTGCCAGCAGCCCATCAGGGGGGACCACCGGGGAGCTGTTTTTT
TRBD2,NA,TRBJ2-7,TRBV18,CASSRGLAGENEQYF,TGTGCCAGCTCACGGGGACTAGCGGGAGAAAACGAGCAGTACTTC
TRBD2,NA,TRBJ2-7,TRBV4-1,CASSQDRGGYEQYF,TGCGCCAGCAGCCAAGATCGGGGGGGATACGAGCAGTACTTC
TRBD2,NA,TRBJ2-3,TRBV18,CASSPGLAGTTDTQYF,TGTGCCAGCTCACCAGGTCTAGCGGGAACCACAGATACGCAGTATTTT
NA,NA,TRBJ2-7,TRBV30,CAWSFRSYEQYF,TGTGCCTGGAGCTTCAGATCCTACGAGCAGTACTTC
NA,NA,TRBJ2-5,TRBV5-6,CASSLYGLAQETQYF,TGTGCCAGCAGCTTGTACGGGCTAGCTCAAGAGACCCAGTACTTC
TRBD1,NA,TRBJ2-7,TRBV5-1,CASRYGTGRHEQYF,TGCGCCAGCAGATACGGGACAGGTAGGCACGAGCAGTACTTC
NA,NA,TRBJ2-1,TRBV9,CASSVEGGSYNEQFF,TGTGCCAGCAGCGTAGAGGGAGGCTCCTACAATGAGCAGTTCTTC
TRBD1,NA,TRBJ2-3,TRBV6-5,CASSPDRGNTQYF,TGTGCCAGCAGTCCGGACAGGGGAAATACGCAGTATTTT
TRBD2,NA,TRBJ2-5,TRBV7-7,CASSRISGETQYF,TGTGCTAGCAGCCGAATTAGCGGGGAGACCCAGTACTTC
NA,NA,TRBJ1-3,TRBV5-1,CASSLDFQGSGNTIYF,TGCGCCAGCAGCTTGGATTTTCAGGGGTCTGGAAACACCATATATTTT
NA,NA,TRBJ2-5,TRBV7-8,CASSFGETQYF,TGTGCCAGCAGCTTCGGAGAGACCCAGTACTTC
NA,NA,TRBJ1-3,TRBV30,CAWSPLGGGIGNTIYF,TGTGCCTGGAGCCCTCTAGGGGGGGGAATTGGAAACACCATATATTTT
NA,NA,TRBJ1-1,TRBV7-3,CASSFGGLNTEAFF,TGTGCCAGCAGCTTCGGGGGGTTGAACACTGAAGCTTTCTTT
NA,NA,TRBJ1-3,TRBV5-6,CASSVELSLSSGNTIYF,TGTGCCAGCAGCGTTGAGTTGAGCCTTAGCTCTGGAAACACCATATATTTT
TRBD2,NA,TRBJ2-7,TRBV30,CAWSRLAGTYEQYF,TGTGCCTGGAGTCGACTAGCGGGGACGTACGAGCAGTACTTC
NA,NA,TRBJ1-1,TRBV30,CAWSVGLRTEAFF,TGTGCCTGGAGCGTGGGCCTCCGTACTGAAGCTTTCTTT
TRBD2,NA,TRBJ2-5,TRBV9,CASTKAGAEEETQYF,TGTGCCAGCACCAAAGCGGGAGCAGAGGAGGAGACCCAGTACTTC
NA,once,TRBJ1-5,TRBV27,CASSPGVSNQPQHF,TGTGCCAGCAGTCCGGGGGTAAGCAATCAGCCCCAGCATTTT
TRBD1,NA,TRBJ1-3,TRBV29-1,CSAKQGSSGNTIYF,TGCAGCGCAAAACAGGGGAGCTCTGGAAACACCATATATTTT
NA,NA,TRBJ2-3,TRBV4-1,CASSHATGWGTDTQYF,TGCGCCAGCAGCCACGCGACGGGGTGGGGCACAGATACGCAGTATTTT
TRBD2,once,TRBJ2-3,TRBV2,CASSGPAGGPHSTDTQYF,TGTGCCAGCAGTGGCCCAGCGGGAGGGCCTCATAGCACAGATACGCAGTATTTT
NA,NA,TRBJ2-5,TRBV5-1,CASRLSYQETQYF,TGCGCCAGCAGGTTATCGTACCAAGAGACCCAGTACTTC
NA,NA,TRBJ2-7,TRBV29-1,CSALEANEQYF,TGCAGCGCCCTCGAGGCGAACGAGCAGTACTTC
NA,NA,TRBJ2-1,TRBV6-1,CASREDSYNEQFF,TGTGCCAGCAGAGAGGACTCATACAATGAGCAGTTCTTC
TRBD1,NA,TRBJ2-1,TRBV5-1,CASSIPGQGNEQFF,TGCGCCAGCAGTATCCCGGGACAGGGGAATGAGCAGTTCTTC
TRBD2,NA,TRBJ2-7,TRBV10-3,CAISESTREVYEQYF,TGTGCCATCAGTGAGTCGACGCGGGAGGTTTACGAGCAGTACTTC
NA,NA,TRBJ2-3,TRBV30,CAWSGGLASTDTQYF,TGTGCCTGGAGTGGCGGGCTAGCGAGTACAGATACGCAGTATTTT